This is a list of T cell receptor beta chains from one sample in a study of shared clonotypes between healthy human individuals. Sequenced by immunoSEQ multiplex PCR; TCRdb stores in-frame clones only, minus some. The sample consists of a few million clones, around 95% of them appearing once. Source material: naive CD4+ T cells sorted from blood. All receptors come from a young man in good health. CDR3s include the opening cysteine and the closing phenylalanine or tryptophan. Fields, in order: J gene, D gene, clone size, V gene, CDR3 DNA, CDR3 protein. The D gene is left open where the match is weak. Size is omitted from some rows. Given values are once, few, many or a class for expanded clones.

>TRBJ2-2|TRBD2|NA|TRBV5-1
TGCGCCAGCAGTAGCGGACTAGCGGGGTTGGGGGAGCTGTTTTTT
CASSSGLAGLGELFF
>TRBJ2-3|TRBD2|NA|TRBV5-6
TGTGCCAGCACCCAGGGAGCGGGAGTGGCAGATACGCAGTATTTT
CASTQGAGVADTQYF
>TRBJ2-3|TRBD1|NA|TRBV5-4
TGTGCCAGCAGCTTGGCAGGGCGTGTGGGACAGGGCACAGATACGCAGTATTTT
CASSLAGRVGQGTDTQYF
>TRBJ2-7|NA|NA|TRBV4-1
TGCGCCAGCAGCCATGGGACAACGAGCTCCTACGAGCAGTACTTC
CASSHGTTSSYEQYF
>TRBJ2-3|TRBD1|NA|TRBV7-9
TGTGCCAGCAGCAGTGGGACAGGGGGCAGGGCAGATACGCAGTATTTT
CASSSGTGGRADTQYF
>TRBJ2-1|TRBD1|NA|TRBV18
TGTGCCAGCTCATTGGACAGGGGCCCCAATGAGCAGTTCTTC
CASSLDRGPNEQFF
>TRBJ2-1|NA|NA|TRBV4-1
TGCGCCAGCCGGACAGCAAGATTCACCGATGAGCAGTTCTTC
CASRTARFTDEQFF
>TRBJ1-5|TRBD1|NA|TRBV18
TGTGCCAGCTCACCAGGAGTTGTGGGACAGGATCAGCCCCAGCATTTT
CASSPGVVGQDQPQHF
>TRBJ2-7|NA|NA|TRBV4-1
TGCGCCAGCAGCCCAAGTAGGTGGGGGGATTCCTACGAGCAGTACTTC
CASSPSRWGDSYEQYF
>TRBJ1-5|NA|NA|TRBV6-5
TGTGCCAGCAGTTCTCGGGGACAGCCCCAGCATTTT
CASSSRGQPQHF
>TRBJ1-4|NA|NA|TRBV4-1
TGCGCCAGCAGCCGCCAGCAGGGAGGGTATGAAAAACCGTTTTTT
CASSRQQGGYEKPFF
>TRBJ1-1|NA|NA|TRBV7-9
TGTGCCAGCAGCTTGAACGAGGGGGGGACTGAAGCTTTCTTT
CASSLNEGGTEAFF
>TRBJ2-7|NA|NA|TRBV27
TGTGCCAGCAGGCCTTGGGGAGCTCAGACTGACGAGCAGTACTTC
CASRPWGAQTDEQYF
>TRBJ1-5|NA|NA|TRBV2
TGTGCCAGCAGTGAAGAGGGAAATCAGCCCCAGCATTTT
CASSEEGNQPQHF
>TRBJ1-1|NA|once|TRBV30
TGTGCCTGGACCCCTGGTGGCCCCACTGAAGCTTTCTTT
CAWTPGGPTEAFF
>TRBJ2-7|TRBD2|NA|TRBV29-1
TGCAGCGTTGTGGAGCGGGGGGCCTCCTACGAGCAGTACTTC
CSVVERGASYEQYF
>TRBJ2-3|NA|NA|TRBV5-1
TGCGCCAGCAGCTTGGGGCGCAGCACAGATACGCAGTATTTT
CASSLGRSTDTQYF
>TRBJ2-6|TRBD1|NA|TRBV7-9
TGTGCCAGCAGCCACTCGACAGGGACTGGGGCCAACGTCCTGACTTTC
CASSHSTGTGANVLTF
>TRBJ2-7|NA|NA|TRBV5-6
TGTGCCAGCAGCTTGCTCAGGAAGACCCATCCGCTTCAGTACTTC
CASSLLRKTHPLQYF
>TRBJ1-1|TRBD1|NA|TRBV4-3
TGCGCCAGCAGCCGAAGACAGGGGACTGAAGCTTTCTTT
CASSRRQGTEAFF
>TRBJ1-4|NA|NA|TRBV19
TGTGCCAGTAGTATACAGGTCCAAAAAGTTGAAAAACTGTTTTTT
CASSIQVQKVEKLFF
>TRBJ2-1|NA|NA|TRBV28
TGTGCCAGCAGTTTGCTCTGGGCCACCGCGAATGAGCAGTTCTTC
CASSLLWATANEQFF
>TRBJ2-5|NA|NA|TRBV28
TGTGCCAGCAGTTTAGGACAACCGGGCCCGTACCAAGAGACCCAGTACTTC
CASSLGQPGPYQETQYF
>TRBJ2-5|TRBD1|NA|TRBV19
TGTGCCAGTAGTACGACAGGGTTCGTGGAGACCCAGTACTTC
CASSTTGFVETQYF
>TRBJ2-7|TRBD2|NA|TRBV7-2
TGTGCCAGCAGCTTAGATCCTCTTAGCGGGGGCCGAGAGCAGTACTTC
CASSLDPLSGGREQYF
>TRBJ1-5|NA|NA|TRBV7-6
TGTGCCAGCAGCTCGGGACCGACCAATCAGCCCCAGCATTTT
CASSSGPTNQPQHF
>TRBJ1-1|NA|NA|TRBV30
TGTGCCTGGTCTGTAAGGGGATCGAACACTGAAGCTTTCTTT
CAWSVRGSNTEAFF
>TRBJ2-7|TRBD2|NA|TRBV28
TGTGCCAGCAGGACGGCTAGCGGTACCTACGAGCAGTACTTC
CASRTASGTYEQYF
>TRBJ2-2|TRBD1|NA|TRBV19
TGTGCCAGTAGTCCCCGGACAGGGACCGGGGAGCTGTTTTTT
CASSPRTGTGELFF
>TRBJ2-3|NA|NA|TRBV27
TGTGCCAGCGGGAAAGACAGAATGAGCACAGATACGCAGTATTTT
CASGKDRMSTDTQYF
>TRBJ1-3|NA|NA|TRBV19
TGTGCCACTTCGGACAGCTCTGGAAACACCATATATTTT
CATSDSSGNTIYF
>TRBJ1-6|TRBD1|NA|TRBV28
TGTGCCAGCAGTCTGACAGGGGCGCGATCACCCCTCCACTTT
CASSLTGARSPLHF
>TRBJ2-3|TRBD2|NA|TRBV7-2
TGTGCCAGCAGCTACCGGGGGGTTGGCACAGATACGCAGTATTTT
CASSYRGVGTDTQYF
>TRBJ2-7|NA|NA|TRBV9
TGTGCCAGCAGCGTAGGGGGTAACTCCTACGAGCAGTACTTC
CASSVGGNSYEQYF
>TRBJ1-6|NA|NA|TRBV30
TGTGCCTGGACCGCGAGGGGAGGGGGTAATTCACCCCTCCACTTT
CAWTARGGGNSPLHF
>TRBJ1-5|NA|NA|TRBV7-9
TGTGCCAGCAGCTTACACAGTGATAGCAATCAGCCCCAGCATTTT
CASSLHSDSNQPQHF
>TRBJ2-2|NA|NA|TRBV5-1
TGCGCCAGCAGCTTGAGGAACCGAGACACCGGGGAGCTGTTTTTT
CASSLRNRDTGELFF
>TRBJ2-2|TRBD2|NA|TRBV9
TGTGCCAGCAGCGTAGGTGCGGGAGGGCTGAAGGGCACCGGGGAGCTGTTTTTT
CASSVGAGGLKGTGELFF
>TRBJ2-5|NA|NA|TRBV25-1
TGTGCCAGCAGTGAAGGGGGGCGGCTCGGACAAGAGACCCAGTACTTC
CASSEGGRLGQETQYF
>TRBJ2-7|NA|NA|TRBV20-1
TGCAGTGCTAGAGATCTTAGCGAGCAGTACTTC
CSARDLSEQYF
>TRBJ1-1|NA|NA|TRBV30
TGTGCCTGGAGTGTACGGAAAAACACTGAAGCTTTCTTT
CAWSVRKNTEAFF
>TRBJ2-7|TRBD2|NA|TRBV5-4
TGTGCCAGCAGCTTGGCCGGGACTAGCGGGAGGGCCGGGTACGAGCAGTACTTC
CASSLAGTSGRAGYEQYF
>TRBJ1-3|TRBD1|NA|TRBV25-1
TGTGCCAGCAGTGAACTGGGCCAGGGGGCTTCTTCCATATATTTT
CASSELGQGASSIYF
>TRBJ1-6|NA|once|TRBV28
TGTGCCAGCAGTTCAGACCTGGACTCCTATAATTCACCCCTCCACTTT
CASSSDLDSYNSPLHF
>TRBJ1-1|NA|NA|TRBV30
TGTGCCTGGAGTACCCTCCAGAGGAACACTGAAGCTTTCTTT
CAWSTLQRNTEAFF